Each of the 7 T cell receptor beta chains below was sequenced from the same sample in a study of OX40 agonist ivuxolimab in advanced cancers. Library preparation employed the immunoSEQ multiplex PCR assay. TCRdb provides this immuneACCESS table in a form limited to in-frame rearrangements. Some clones are lacking; in checked studies, under half of them reflect an unresolved V gene, and why the rest are absent is not known. This sample has more than 40,000 clones in its table, and 65% to 85% of those were observed once. The top ten constitute around 2% of the sample. The sequences come from CD4+ or CD8+ T cells sorted from blood, collected in a trial of the OX40 agonist ivuxolimab. Every receptor here comes from an adult with an advanced solid tumor such as melanoma, head and neck, liver or kidney cancer.

This chain's CDR3 is CASSPDVGSVNTEAFF. CDR3 DNA sequence: TGTGCCAGCAGCCCTGACGTAGGCTCCGTGAACACTGAAGCTTTCTTT. The genes are TRBV5-6 and TRBJ1-1; D remains ambiguous. The CDR3 length is 16 residues. Trimming removed 4 bases at V and 0 bases at J, with 16 bases between. Germline loops: CDR1 SGHDT, CDR2 YYEEEE.

This clone was seen a few times. The rearrangement uses TRBV7-9 and TRBJ2-6, with D maybe TRBD1 (5 bases). This CDR3 region has 16 residues. The germline V gene encodes CDR1 SEHNR and CDR2 FQNEAQ (reference sequence). V shed 8 bases and J shed 0 bases, with 14 bases lying between them. In nucleotides, the CDR3 is TGTGCCAGCGGCGGCATTAGGGGCTCTGGGGCCAACGTCCTGACTTTC. This codes for CASGGIRGSGANVLTF.

This clone came up a few times. The CDR3 sequence is CASRRQGSLGNTIYF. CDR3 sequence (DNA): TGTGCCAGCAGGCGACAGGGGTCCCTTGGAAACACCATATATTTT. The rearrangement uses TRBV6-5 and TRBJ1-3; TRBD1 agrees at 8 bases. The CDR3 totals 15 residues. V lost 6 bases, J lost 3 bases, and 7 bases stayed unmatched. Germline assignment: CDR1 MNHEY and CDR2 SVGAGI.

This chain links TRBV6-6 with TRBJ1-2, with D possibly being TRBD1 (5 bases). V was trimmed by 7 bases and J by 7 bases, leaving 16 bases between them. The length of the CDR3 is 13 residues. CDR1 is MNHNY, CDR2 SVGAGI, per germline (reference sequence). As DNA, the CDR3 is TGTGCCAGCACCGTGGGAGGGGCGCGTGGCTACACCTTC. Translated: CASTVGGARGYTF.

There are a few counts of this clone. The chain recombines TRBV28 with TRBJ2-4, with TRBD1 matching 8 bases. V shed 6 bases, J shed 2 bases, and the junction held 12 bases outside the gene matches. Germline CDR1 MDHEN, CDR2 SYDVKM. This CDR3 is built from 17 residues. The CDR3 nucleotides read TGTGCCAGCAGAGAAGTGACAGGGGATTGGACCAAAAACATTCAGTACTTC. It encodes CASREVTGDWTKNIQYF.

The CDR3 region has the DNA TGCAGCGTTGTAGGACTAGCGGGAGCCTTTAGCTCCTACAATGAGCAGTTCTTC. It is translated as CSVVGLAGAFSSYNEQFF. The chain employs TRBV29-1 and TRBJ2-1; 13 bases line up with TRBD2. Germline V gene sequence: CDR1 SQVTM, CDR2 ANQGSEA. With 4 bases clipped from V and 0 bases from J, the junction kept 9 bases outside the gene matches. The CDR3 is 18 amino acids.

V usage is TRBV6-6 and J usage is TRBJ1-1; 7 bases are shared with TRBD1. The CDR3 covers 16 residues. The V gene end was trimmed by 5 bases and the J gene end by 7 bases; junction bases not matched to a gene: 16. Germline V gene data show CDR1 as MNHNY and CDR2 as SVGAGI (reference sequence). The CDR3 DNA reads as TGTGCCAGCAGTCCTTCCCCGGGACAGCCGAAGAATGAAGCTTTCTTT. Residues: CASSPSPGQPKNEAFF.